The sequence of this T cell receptor beta chain was determined in a study of T cells in tumors after PD-1 blockade. Study background: Either cemiplimab 350 mg every 2 weeks or pembrolizumab 200 mg every 3 weeks was given.

Clones were read by immunoSEQ multiplex PCR, and TCRdb kept only the in-frame ones, dropping some. Of some 9,300 clones listed, roughly three fifths are singletons. V was cut by 2 bases and J by 2 bases, with 15 bases left in between. Germline assignment: CDR1 ENHRY and CDR2 SYGVKD. This CDR3 has 16 amino acids. This sequence originates from a human donor with basal cell carcinoma. This rearrangement joins TRBV10-3 to TRBJ1-1; D gene ambiguous. Sample: tumor tissue, taken after anti-PD-1 treatment. The CDR3 nucleotides read TGTGCCATCAGTGAGGGGTCAGCAAATTACAACACTGAAGCTTTCTTT. Translated, it gives CAISEGSANYNTEAFF.